These 27 T cell receptor beta chains share one sample of origin, sequenced in a study of T cell clonotyping in hematopoietic cell transplantation. Generated by immunoSEQ multiplex PCR, the TCRdb table keeps only in-frame clones and is missing some. The table lists 27,000 or so clones, around 70% of them singletons. Documented time point: recipient sample about 28 days before transplant, after cytoreduction. The source was peripheral blood mononuclear cells, collected before stem cell transplant. The receptors here all came from a man aged 50 to 59 with myelodysplastic syndrome. Some clones in this sample may be carry-over from other donors' samples.

The V and J genes are TRBV6-1 and TRBJ2-7; D may be TRBD2 (6 bases). Germline CDR1 and CDR2: MNHNS and SASEGT. V was shortened by 0 bases and J by 5 bases, with 20 bases between the two germline ends. This CDR3 spans 17 amino acids. CDR3 amino acids: CASSEALYTPEGDEQYF. CDR3 nucleotides: TGTGCCAGCAGTGAAGCCTTGTATACTCCGGAGGGCGACGAGCAGTACTTC.

This rearrangement joins TRBV29-1 to TRBJ1-4; 9 nucleotides match TRBD1. CDR1 SQVTM and CDR2 ANQGSEA come from the germline V gene. V gave up 1 base and J gave up 4 bases; unmatched junction bases: 4. The CDR3 loop spans 15 amino acids. Here the CDR3 DNA reads TGCAGCGTTGAAGGGTGGGGACAGGGTAATGAAAAACTGTTTTTT. This encodes CSVEGWGQGNEKLFF.

The chain is built from TRBV29-1 and TRBJ2-7, with D maybe TRBD1 (5 bases). Germline V gene lookup returns CDR1 SQVTM and CDR2 ANQGSEA. The CDR3 spans 13 residues. Trimming removed 1 base at V and 9 bases at J, with 16 bases between. CDR3 region: CSVEVGLPQGQYF. The DNA of the CDR3 is TGCAGCGTTGAAGTAGGCCTGCCTCAGGGGCAGTACTTC.

The chain is built from TRBV27 and TRBJ2-5; maybe TRBD1 (7 bases). V lost 6 bases, J lost 7 bases, and 18 bases lay in between. This CDR3 comprises 14 residues. The V gene's germline CDR1 is MNHEY and CDR2 SMNVEV (reference sequence). The CDR3 loop reads CASSPGGPVVTQYF. The CDR3 DNA follows: TGTGCCAGCAGCCCAGGGGGGCCCGTAGTGACCCAGTACTTC.

This CDR3 reads CSVEWRNEQFF. CDR3 bases: TGCAGCGTTGAATGGCGCAATGAGCAGTTCTTC. The V and J genes are TRBV29-1 and TRBJ2-1; D not certain. V lost 2 bases to trimming and J lost 6 bases, with 5 bases between them. CDR1 is SQVTM, CDR2 ANQGSEA, per germline. The CDR3 is made up of 11 amino acids.

The gene calls are TRBV28 and TRBJ2-7, with 12 bases aligning to TRBD2. Germline V gives CDR1 MDHEN, CDR2 SYDVKM. Trimming removed 2 bases from V and 4 bases from J; junction bases left unmatched: 3. The CDR3 length is 15 residues. The CDR3 here is CASSLETSGRYEQYF. The CDR3 DNA reads as TGTGCCAGCAGTTTAGAGACTAGCGGGAGATACGAGCAGTACTTC.

This clone appeared once. V gene TRBV30 combines with J gene TRBJ1-1; the D is unclear. The CDR3 runs 13 residues. Trimming took off 1 base at V and 0 bases at J, with 6 bases between the two ends. Germline CDR1 reads GTSNPN; CDR2 reads SVGIG (reference sequence). DNA for the CDR3: TGTGCCTGGAGTGAGGGAATGAACACTGAAGCTTTCTTT. It translates to CAWSEGMNTEAFF.

This clone was observed a handful of times. This chain joins TRBV6-5 and TRBJ2-5, with D perhaps given as TRBD1 or TRBD2 (5 bases each). V gave up 6 bases and J gave up 4 bases, with 12 bases separating them. CDR3 length equals 13 residues. Germline V gene data show CDR1 as MNHEY and CDR2 as SVGAGI. The CDR3 loop reads CASRPQGRETQYF. The CDR3 DNA is TGTGCCAGCAGACCCCAGGGACGAGAGACCCAGTACTTC.

This chain links TRBV5-4 with TRBJ2-7; possible D gene TRBD2, 5 bases. The CDR3 loop spans 15 amino acids. CDR1 SGHNT and CDR2 YYREEE come from the germline V gene (reference sequence). Trimming shortened V by 4 bases and J by 4 bases, and 18 bases separated the two germline ends. The CDR3 DNA sequence: TGTGCCAGCAGCCCCGCGCCGGGAAATAGGTACGAGCAGTACTTC. It codes for CASSPAPGNRYEQYF.

The chain links TRBV30 to TRBJ1-3, with D possibly matching TRBD1 (6 bases). The CDR3 length is 13 residues. V gave up 2 bases and J gave up 11 bases, with 16 bases separating them. Germline V CDR1 and CDR2: GTSNPN, SVGIG (reference sequence). The CDR3, as DNA: TGTGCCTGGAGTCCAGGACAGCTTCGGGCCATATATTTT. This encodes CAWSPGQLRAIYF.

The sample holds one count of this clone. Other nucleotide sequences in the sample specify the same CDR3. The V call is TRBV30, the J call TRBJ1-4; D perhaps matches TRBD1 (5 bases). The CDR3 contains 14 residues. Germline CDR1 reads GTSNPN; CDR2 reads SVGIG (reference sequence). Trimming took 0 bases from V and 0 from J, leaving 5 bases between them. CDR3 region: CAWSVGATNEKLFF. The CDR3 bases are TGTGCCTGGAGTGTGGGGGCAACTAATGAAAAACTGTTTTTT.

The CDR3 DNA is TGTGCCAGCAGCTCCCCTTACGAGCAGTACTTC. Protein product: CASSSPYEQYF. The chain recombines TRBV5-4 with TRBJ2-7, with D hard to call. The ends were cut back, 3 bases at V and 4 bases at J, with 5 bases in the middle. Germline CDR1 reads SGHNT; CDR2 reads YYREEE (reference sequence). There are 11 residues in the CDR3.

The chain combines TRBV13 with TRBJ2-1; 11 bases align to TRBD2. With 7 bases clipped from V and 2 bases from J, the junction kept 10 bases outside the gene matches. Germline CDR1 PRHDT, CDR2 FYEKMQ (reference sequence). This CDR3 contains 17 residues. CDR3 in DNA: TGTGCCAGCACCAGCGTAGCGGGGGGGCACACCTACAATGAGCAGTTCTTC. Residues: CASTSVAGGHTYNEQFF.

V and J are TRBV28 and TRBJ2-3, with D maybe TRBD2 (6 bases). The CDR3 loop spans 13 amino acids. Trimming took 8 bases from V and 4 from J, leaving 13 bases between them. Germline loops: CDR1 MDHEN, CDR2 SYDVKM. CDR3 protein: CASQGGRADTQYF. CDR3 bases: TGTGCCAGCCAGGGAGGCAGGGCAGATACGCAGTATTTT.

This clone was found once. The chain combines TRBV7-2 with TRBJ2-1; a weak D match, TRBD2 (6 bases). Germline CDR1 reads SGHTA; CDR2 reads FQGNSA. The CDR3 runs 12 residues. The V gene lost 5 bases and the J gene lost 9 bases, with 11 bases spanning the gap. CDR3 protein: CASSVTRGEQFF. The CDR3 DNA follows: TGTGCCAGCAGCGTGACTAGGGGTGAGCAGTTCTTC.

This chain uses TRBV29-1 with TRBJ1-6; weak D call: TRBD1 (6 bases). CDR1 and CDR2 (germline): SQVTM, ANQGSEA. V lost 6 bases, J lost 7 bases, and 13 bases lay in between. CDR3 size: 13 residues. The CDR3 loop reads CSVSGGANSPLHF. The CDR3 DNA reads TGCAGCGTCTCTGGGGGGGCGAATTCACCCCTCCACTTT.

J is TRBJ1-1 and V is TRBV30, with no clear D. Germline V gene sequence: CDR1 GTSNPN, CDR2 SVGIG (reference sequence). The V gene lost 0 bases and the J gene lost 3 bases, with 8 bases spanning the gap. This CDR3 contains 13 residues. The CDR3 DNA follows: TGTGCCTGGAGTGTACAGACCCACACTGAAGCTTTCTTT. Translation gives CAWSVQTHTEAFF.

The chain is built from TRBV6-5 and TRBJ2-5, with D perhaps matching TRBD2 (6 bases). CDR1 and CDR2 (germline): MNHEY, SVGAGI. This CDR3 contains 14 residues. Trimming shortened V by 4 bases and J by 3 bases, and 12 bases separated the two germline ends. The CDR3 loop is CASSLGTLKETQYF. The CDR3 DNA sequence: TGTGCCAGCAGTTTAGGGACTCTCAAAGAGACCCAGTACTTC.

In its sample, this clone was seen a few times. This chain links TRBV30 with TRBJ1-5; D is unresolved. The CDR3 totals 14 residues. Trimming removed 1 base at V and 4 bases at J, with 11 bases between. The V gene's germline CDR1 is GTSNPN and CDR2 SVGIG (reference sequence). The CDR3 reads CAWSGGLSNQPQHF. The CDR3, as DNA: TGTGCCTGGAGTGGAGGATTATCTAATCAGCCCCAGCATTTT.

The genes are TRBV7-7 and TRBJ1-2; TRBD1 aligns across 9 bases. The CDR3 has 12 amino acids. Per the germline V gene, CDR1 is SSHAT and CDR2 is FNYEAQ (reference sequence). The DNA of the CDR3 is TGTGCTATCCGGACAGGGGAAGGAGGCTACACCTTC. It encodes CAIRTGEGGYTF.

The chain recombines TRBV2 with TRBJ2-7, with D unclear. With 7 bases removed from V and 2 bases from J, the gap between germline ends came to 15 bases. This CDR3 is built from 14 residues. CDR1 and CDR2 from the germline V gene are SNHLY and FYNNEI. The CDR3 nucleotides are TGTGCCAGCACCCTAGGGCAGGTTACCTACGAGCAGTACTTC. This gives the protein CASTLGQVTYEQYF.

The rearrangement links TRBV7-9 to TRBJ1-4; maybe TRBD1 (5 bases). V lost 8 bases and J 0 bases, leaving 10 bases between the germline ends. This CDR3 has 14 residues. CDR1 SEHNR and CDR2 FQNEAQ come from the germline V gene (reference sequence). The CDR3 protein is CASGGSTTNEKLFF. The CDR3 nucleotides read TGTGCCAGCGGGGGATCGACAACTAATGAAAAACTGTTTTTT. The full variable domain, its missing parts supplied by reference TRBV7-9 and TRBJ1-4, is DTGVSQNPRHKITKRGQNVTFRCDPISEHNRLYWYRQTLGQGPEFLTYFQNEAQLEKSRLLSDRFSAERPKGSFSTLEIQRTEQGDSAMYLCASGGSTTNEKLFFGSGTQLSVL.

V gene TRBV6-5 combines with J gene TRBJ2-5; no clear D gene. From germline, CDR1 is MNHEY and CDR2 SVGAGI. CDR3 length: 15 residues. With 2 bases removed from V and 1 base from J, the gap between germline ends came to 11 bases. The chain's CDR3 is CASSYGLIGQETQYF. Written as DNA, the CDR3 is TGTGCCAGCAGTTACGGTCTAATAGGCCAAGAGACCCAGTACTTC.

The V and J genes are TRBV14 and TRBJ2-7, with a possible D match to TRBD2 (5 bases). Germline V gene sequence: CDR1 SGHDN, CDR2 FVKESK. V was shortened by 6 bases and J by 0 bases, with 9 bases between the two germline ends. The CDR3 is 13 residues long. The CDR3 nucleotides are TGTGCCAGCAGGGACTCCAACTCCTACGAGCAGTACTTC. It is translated as CASRDSNSYEQYF.

The chain couples TRBV28 to TRBJ1-5, with D possibly being TRBD1 (5 bases). V lost 6 bases to trimming and J lost 7 bases, with 16 bases between them. CDR1 MDHEN and CDR2 SYDVKM come from the germline V gene. The CDR3 runs 14 residues. The CDR3 protein is CASSRWGSSQPQHF. The CDR3 coding sequence is TGTGCCAGCAGCCGATGGGGGAGTAGCCAGCCCCAGCATTTT.

The V call is TRBV30, the J call TRBJ1-1, with TRBD1 matching over 9 bases. Germline V lookup: CDR1 GTSNPN, CDR2 SVGIG (reference sequence). J was trimmed by 1 base and V by 4 bases; bases with no gene match: 4. This CDR3 is built from 14 residues. The CDR3 DNA is TGTGCCTGGAATACAGGGGGCCAGAACACTGAAGCTTTCTTT. This gives the protein CAWNTGGQNTEAFF.

This clone occurred a few times. V is TRBV30 and J is TRBJ2-6, with D maybe TRBD1 (5 bases). This CDR3 has 14 amino acids. V lost 4 bases and J 0 bases, leaving 7 bases between the germline ends. Per the germline V gene, CDR1 is GTSNPN and CDR2 is SVGIG (reference sequence). CDR3 coding DNA: TGTGCCTGGAAGGGGTACTCTGGGGCCAACGTCCTGACTTTC. Encoded protein: CAWKGYSGANVLTF. The entire variable domain, with the rest obtained from reference TRBV30 and TRBJ2-6, is as follows: SQTIHQWPATLVQPVGSPLSLECTVEGTSNPNLYWYRQAAGRGLQLLFYSVGIGQISSEVPQNLSASRPQDRQFILSSKKLLLSDSGFYLCAWKGYSGANVLTFGAGSRLTVL.